The rows below give T cell receptor beta chains drawn from one sample of a study of blood T cells in healthy people across ages. TCRdb itself ran the 5' RACE reads through MiXCR, one entry per CDR3 protein. This sample yields 1.5 million to 1.8 million distinct CDR3 sequences, of which under 55% are seen a single time; around 4% belongs to the top ten. Sequencing input: blood. Every receptor here comes from a woman aged 18-29 years in good health. Each CDR3 is given without its conserved first and last residue. The size of a clone is reported for some rows only, either as once, few or many, or as a class for expanded clones.

J gene	clone size	V gene	CDR3 protein
TRBJ1-6	-	TRBV2	ASSWTGGSGSPLH
TRBJ2-3	once	TRBV7-8	AGSVLKGTPKRANTQY
TRBJ1-6	few	TRBV28	ASLGQGINSPLH
TRBJ1-1	few	TRBV30	AWSGRTGMNTEAF
TRBJ2-1	few	TRBV5-1	ASRHARDTVFSYNEQF
TRBJ2-3	-	TRBV7-9	ASSFAVAGANTDTQY
TRBJ2-3	-	TRBV7-9	ASSLVSRGSPNTQY
TRBJ1-1	-	TRBV5-1	ASSLPPDTNTEAF
TRBJ1-1	-	TRBV7-2	ASSFDRGYTEAF
-	-	TRBV20-1	SAITSGRAYEQY
TRBJ1-4	few	TRBV5-1	ASRRDRVATNEKLF
TRBJ1-5	-	TRBV6-1	ASSEGLVGQPQH
TRBJ2-7	-	TRBV11-2	ASSDTLLPYEQY
TRBJ2-5	few	TRBV20-1	SARTSGRQETQY
TRBJ2-3	-	TRBV18	ASSPTGTSFTDTQY
TRBJ1-2	-	TRBV3-1	ASSQTGAVNYGYT
TRBJ2-3	-	TRBV29-1	SVEDQPAGGGADTQY
TRBJ1-2	few	TRBV7-2	ASTWARQDVNYGYT
TRBJ1-2	many	TRBV27	ASSPRGAGGYT